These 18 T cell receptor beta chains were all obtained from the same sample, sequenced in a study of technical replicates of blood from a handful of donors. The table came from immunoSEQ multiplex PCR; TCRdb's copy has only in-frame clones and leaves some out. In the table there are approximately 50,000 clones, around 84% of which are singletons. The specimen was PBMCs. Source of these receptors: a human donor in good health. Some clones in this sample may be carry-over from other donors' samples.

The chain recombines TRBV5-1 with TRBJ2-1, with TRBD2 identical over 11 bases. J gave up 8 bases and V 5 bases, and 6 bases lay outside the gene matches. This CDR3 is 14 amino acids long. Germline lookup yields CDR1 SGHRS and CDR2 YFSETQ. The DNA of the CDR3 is TGCGCCAGCAGTTATCTAGCGGGAGGCCATGAGCAGTTCTTC. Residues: CASSYLAGGHEQFF.

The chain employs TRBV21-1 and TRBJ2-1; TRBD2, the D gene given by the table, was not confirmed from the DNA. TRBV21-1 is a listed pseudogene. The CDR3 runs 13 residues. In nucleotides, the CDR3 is TGTGCCGGACTAGCGGCCGGTAACAATGAGCAGTTCTTC. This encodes CAGLAAGNNEQFF.

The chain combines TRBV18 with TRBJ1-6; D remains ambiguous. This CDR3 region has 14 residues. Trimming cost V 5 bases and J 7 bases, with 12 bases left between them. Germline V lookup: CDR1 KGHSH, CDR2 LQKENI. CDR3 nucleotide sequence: TGTGCCAGCTCATACGTCGTAGTGAATTCACCCCTCCACTTT. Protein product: CASSYVVVNSPLHF.

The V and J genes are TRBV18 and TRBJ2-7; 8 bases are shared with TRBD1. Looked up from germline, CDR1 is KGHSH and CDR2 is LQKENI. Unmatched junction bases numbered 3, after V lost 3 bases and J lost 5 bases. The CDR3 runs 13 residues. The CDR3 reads CASSPGQGDEQYF. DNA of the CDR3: TGTGCCAGCTCACCTGGACAGGGAGACGAGCAGTACTTC.

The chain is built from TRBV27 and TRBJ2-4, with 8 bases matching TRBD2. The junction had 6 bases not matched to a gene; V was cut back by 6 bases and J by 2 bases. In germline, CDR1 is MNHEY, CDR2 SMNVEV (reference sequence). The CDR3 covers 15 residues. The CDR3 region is CASSPGTRPKNIQYF. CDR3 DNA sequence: TGTGCCAGCAGCCCCGGGACTAGGCCCAAAAACATTCAGTACTTC.

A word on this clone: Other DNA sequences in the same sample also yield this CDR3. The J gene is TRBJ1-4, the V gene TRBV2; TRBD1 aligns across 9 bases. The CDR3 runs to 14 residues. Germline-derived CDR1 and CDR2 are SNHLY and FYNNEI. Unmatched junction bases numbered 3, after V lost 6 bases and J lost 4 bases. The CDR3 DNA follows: TGTGCCAGCAGGGGGACAGGGTTTAATGAAAAACTGTTTTTT. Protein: CASRGTGFNEKLFF.

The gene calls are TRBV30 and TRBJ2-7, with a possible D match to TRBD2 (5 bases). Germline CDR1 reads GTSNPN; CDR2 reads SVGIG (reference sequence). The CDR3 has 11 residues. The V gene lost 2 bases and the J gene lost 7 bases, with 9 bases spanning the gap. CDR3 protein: CAWSIGVEQYF. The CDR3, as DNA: TGTGCCTGGAGTATCGGGGTGGAGCAGTACTTC.

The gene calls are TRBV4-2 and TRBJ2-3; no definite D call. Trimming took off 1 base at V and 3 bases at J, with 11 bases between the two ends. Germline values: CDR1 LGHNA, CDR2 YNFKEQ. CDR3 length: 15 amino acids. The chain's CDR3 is CASSQVGSGTDTQYF. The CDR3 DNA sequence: TGTGCCAGCAGCCAAGTCGGGTCCGGGACAGATACGCAGTATTTT.

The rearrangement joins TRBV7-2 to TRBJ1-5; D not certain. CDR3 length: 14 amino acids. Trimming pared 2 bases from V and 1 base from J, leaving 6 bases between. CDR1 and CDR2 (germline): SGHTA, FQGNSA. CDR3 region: CASSLWASNQPQHF. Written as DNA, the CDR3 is TGTGCCAGCAGCTTATGGGCAAGCAATCAGCCCCAGCATTTT.

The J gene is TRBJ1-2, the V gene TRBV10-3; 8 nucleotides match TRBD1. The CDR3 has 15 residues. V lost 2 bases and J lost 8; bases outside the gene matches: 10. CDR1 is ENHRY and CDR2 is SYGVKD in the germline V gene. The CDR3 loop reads CAISESGQGAWGYTF. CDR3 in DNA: TGTGCCATCAGTGAGAGTGGGCAGGGGGCTTGGGGCTACACCTTC.

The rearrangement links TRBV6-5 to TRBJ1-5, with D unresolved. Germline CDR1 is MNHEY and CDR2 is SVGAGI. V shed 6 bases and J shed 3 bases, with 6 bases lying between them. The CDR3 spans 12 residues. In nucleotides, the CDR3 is TGTGCCAGCAGAGCCCCCAATCAGCCCCAGCATTTT. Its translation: CASRAPNQPQHF.

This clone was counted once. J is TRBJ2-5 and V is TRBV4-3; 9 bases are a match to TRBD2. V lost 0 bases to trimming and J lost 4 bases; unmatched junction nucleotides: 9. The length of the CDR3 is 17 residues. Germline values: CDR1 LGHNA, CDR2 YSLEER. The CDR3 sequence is CASSQEGPAGGGETQYF. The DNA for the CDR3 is TGCGCCAGCAGCCAAGAGGGGCCGGCGGGGGGGGGAGAGACCCAGTACTTC.

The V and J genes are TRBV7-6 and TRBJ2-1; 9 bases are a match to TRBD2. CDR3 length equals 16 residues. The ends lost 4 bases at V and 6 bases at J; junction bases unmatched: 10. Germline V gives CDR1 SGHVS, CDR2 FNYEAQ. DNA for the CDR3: TGTGCCAGCAGCTCCACAATTAGCGGGGGAATCAATGAGCAGTTCTTC. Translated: CASSSTISGGINEQFF. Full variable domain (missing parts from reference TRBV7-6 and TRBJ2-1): GAGVSQSPRYKVTKRGQDVALRCDPISGHVSLYWYRQALGQGPEFLTYFNYEAQQDKSGLPNDRFSAERPEGSISTLTIQRTEQRDSAMYRCASSSTISGGINEQFFGPGTRLTVL.

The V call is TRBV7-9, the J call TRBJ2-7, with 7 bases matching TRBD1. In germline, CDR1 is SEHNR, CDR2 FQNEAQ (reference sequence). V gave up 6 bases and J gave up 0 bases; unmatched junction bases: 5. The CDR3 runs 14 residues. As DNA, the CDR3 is TGTGCCAGCAGATCCGACAGGGCCTCCTACGAGCAGTACTTC. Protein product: CASRSDRASYEQYF.

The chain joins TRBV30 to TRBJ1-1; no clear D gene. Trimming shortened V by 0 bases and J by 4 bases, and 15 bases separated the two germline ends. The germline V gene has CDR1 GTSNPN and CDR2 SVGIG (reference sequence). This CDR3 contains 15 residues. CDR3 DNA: TGTGCCTGGAGTGTACGGGCGGGCTGGGTCACTGAAGCTTTCTTT. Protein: CAWSVRAGWVTEAFF.

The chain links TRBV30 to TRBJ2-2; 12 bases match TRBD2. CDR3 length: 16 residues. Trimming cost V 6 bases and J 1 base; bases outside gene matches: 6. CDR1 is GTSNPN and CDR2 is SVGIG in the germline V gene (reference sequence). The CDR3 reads CACTSSGRGNTGELFF. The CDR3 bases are TGTGCCTGCACCTCTAGCGGGAGGGGGAACACCGGGGAGCTGTTTTTT. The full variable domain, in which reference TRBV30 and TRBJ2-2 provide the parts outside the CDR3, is SQTIHQWPATLVQPVGSPLSLECTVEGTSNPNLYWYRQAAGRGLQLLFYSVGIGQISSEVPQNLSASRPQDRQFILSSKKLLLSDSGFYLCACTSSGRGNTGELFFGEGSRLTVL.

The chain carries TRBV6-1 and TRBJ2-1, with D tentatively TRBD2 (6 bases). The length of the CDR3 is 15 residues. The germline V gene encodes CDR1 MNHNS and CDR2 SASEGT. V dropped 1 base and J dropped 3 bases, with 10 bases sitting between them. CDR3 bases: TGTGCCAGCAGTGAAGAGGGCGGGGACTACAATGAGCAGTTCTTC. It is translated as CASSEEGGDYNEQFF.

The CDR3: CAISESGQGANYGYTF. The CDR3 DNA reads as TGTGCCATCAGTGAGTCGGGACAGGGGGCCAACTATGGCTACACCTTC. The rearrangement uses TRBV10-3 and TRBJ1-2; 12 nucleotides match TRBD1. CDR1 is ENHRY and CDR2 is SYGVKD in the germline V gene. J was trimmed by 2 bases and V by 0 bases; bases with no gene match: 1. The CDR3 extends over 16 amino acids.